The next 4 T cell receptor beta chains were all read from a single sample in a study of metastatic and nonmetastatic thyroid tumors. Using MiXCR, TCRdb re-called clones from the PCR reads. The sample carries roughly 59,000 clones, under 20% recorded once. Every patient underwent thyroid surgery untreated. Sequencing was performed on blood. Receptor source: a male donor with papillary thyroid cancer or a benign thyroid nodule (not recorded which). Some clones in this sample may be carry-over from other donors' samples.

The table lists this clone with many counts. The V and J genes are TRBV6-1 and TRBJ2-1, with D possibly TRBD1 on 7 matching bases. The CDR3 length is 15 residues. In germline, CDR1 is MNHNS, CDR2 SASEGT. The V end lost 7 bases, the J end lost 4 bases, and 17 bases lay between the germline ends. CDR3 sequence: CASTEGRGAYNEQFF. In nucleotides, the CDR3 is TGTGCCAGCACAGAGGGCAGGGGGGCTTACAATGAGCAGTTCTTC.

This clone was seen repeatedly, ten times or more. The CDR3 DNA reads TGTGCCAGCAGCCCAAGGGATCAGGAAGCTTTCTTT. Translated: CASSPRDQEAFF. The chain is built from TRBV3-1 and TRBJ1-1; D is ambiguous. The CDR3 consists of 12 residues. Germline assignment: CDR1 LGHDT and CDR2 YNNKEL (reference sequence). V lost 4 bases to trimming and J lost 8 bases, with 11 bases between them. Full variable domain (outside the CDR3, taken from reference TRBV3-1 and TRBJ1-1): DTAVSQTPKYLVTQMGNDKSIKCEQNLGHDTMYWYKQDSKKFLKIMFSYNNKELIINETVPNRFSPKSPDKAHLNLHINSLELGDSAVYFCASSPRDQEAFFGQGTRLTVV.

This clone occurred a few times. The CDR3 does not close with the conserved phenylalanine or tryptophan, likely indicating a read error. The chain couples TRBV19 to TRBJ1-4, with a possible D match to TRBD1 (5 bases). The germline V gene has CDR1 LNHDA and CDR2 SQIVND (reference sequence). CDR3 size: 14 residues. CDR3 bases: TGTGACAGTAGTATGGGCGGGGCGGGAGAAAAACTGTTTCTT. Its translation: CDSSMGGAGEKLFL.

This clone was seen at least ten times. The rearrangement joins TRBV7-2 to TRBJ2-7, with a tentative D call TRBD1 (6 bases). Germline CDR1 SGHTA, CDR2 FQGNSA. This CDR3 contains 14 residues. V was cut by 2 bases and J by 1 base, with 9 bases left in between. CDR3: CASSLWDNSYEQYV. The CDR3 DNA follows: TGTGCCAGCAGCTTATGGGACAATTCCTACGAGCAGTACGTC.